The clone carrying this TCR beta chain came up a few times. The record originates from a study of CD8 T cells in ankylosing spondylitis. The V gene lost 0 bases and the J gene lost 3 bases, with 5 bases spanning the gap. Germline CDR1 reads ENHRY; CDR2 reads SYGVKD. This CDR3 is built from 13 residues. Scientists made TCR beta libraries using quantitative 5'-RACE with molecular barcodes. TCRdb passed the 5' RACE reads through MiXCR, listing each CDR3 protein once. The table has about 150,000 distinct CDR3 sequences, approximately 48% seen once. The sequenced material came from synovial fluid, either unsorted or a sorted T cell fraction (not recorded which). The chain combines TRBV10-3 with TRBJ2-5; D unresolved. The TCR was taken from a male donor with ankylosing spondylitis. CDR3 in DNA: TGTGCCATCAGTGAGTCTGATAAAGAGACCCAGTACTTC. This encodes CAISESDKETQYF.